The rows below give T cell receptor beta chains drawn from one sample of a study of shared clonotypes between healthy human individuals. This table comes from immunoSEQ multiplex PCR, and its TCRdb copy is limited to in-frame clones, with some not included. This table has hundreds of thousands of clones, about 91% appearing once. Sequenced input: naive CD8+ T cells sorted from blood. All receptors derive from a man under 40 in good health. Both conserved end residues are part of each CDR3. A D gene is named only where the DNA matches it firmly. Clone sizes are given selectively: once, few, many, or a class where the clone is expanded.

DNA	CDR3	J	D	size	V	length
TGTGCCAGCGCCGACGGGGATACTGACACCGGGGAGCTGTTTTTT	CASADGDTDTGELFF	TRBJ2-2	-	-	TRBV25-1	15
TGTGCCAGTAGGAGTAGCGGAGGCTCCTACAATGAGCAGTTCTTC	CASRSSGGSYNEQFF	TRBJ2-1	-	-	TRBV19	15
TGTGCCAGCAGTGACTCGCCAGGGACAGATACGCAGTATTTT	CASSDSPGTDTQYF	TRBJ2-3	-	once	TRBV6-4	14
TGCGCCAGCAGTGCACACTCCTACGAGCAGTACTTC	CASSAHSYEQYF	TRBJ2-7	-	-	TRBV10-2	12
TGTGCCAGCAGCCAAGAGGGGGTCAGCTCCTACAATGAGCAGTTCTTC	CASSQEGVSSYNEQFF	TRBJ2-1	-	-	TRBV4-2	16
TGTGCCAGCAGCCCGCTAGCGGGAGGGTACAATGAGCAGTTCTTC	CASSPLAGGYNEQFF	TRBJ2-1	TRBD2	-	TRBV7-9	15
TGTGCCAGCAGCGTCGGAGCTAACACTGAAGCTTTCTTT	CASSVGANTEAFF	TRBJ1-1	-	-	TRBV9	13
TGTGCCAGCAGCCCGGCTAGCGGGAGAACTTTCTACAATGAGCAGTTCTTC	CASSPASGRTFYNEQFF	TRBJ2-1	TRBD2	-	TRBV11-2	17
TGTGCCAGCAGCCACGAGACAGGGGGCAACACTGAAGCTTTCTTT	CASSHETGGNTEAFF	TRBJ1-1	TRBD1	once	TRBV14	15
TGTGCCAGCAGCCCGCGGGACAAAACCTACGAGCAGTACTTC	CASSPRDKTYEQYF	TRBJ2-7	-	-	TRBV9	14
TGTGCCAGCAGCGGGTCCGGGACAGAACCCTACGAGCAGTACTTC	CASSGSGTEPYEQYF	TRBJ2-7	TRBD1	-	TRBV28	15
TGTGCCAGCAAGAAGGCAACAGGGATTATGGACACCATATATTTT	CASKKATGIMDTIYF	TRBJ1-3	-	once	TRBV27	15
TGTGCCAGCAGCTTTACGGGGGAGCAGTACTTC	CASSFTGEQYF	TRBJ2-7	-	-	TRBV11-2	11
TGTGCCTGGAGTGGGGACAGTGGGGCCAACGTCCTGACTTTC	CAWSGDSGANVLTF	TRBJ2-6	TRBD1	once	TRBV30	14
TGTGCCAGTAGTATACACCCCCGGCGGGAGGGCCGGTATGAGCAGTTCTTC	CASSIHPRREGRYEQFF	TRBJ2-1	TRBD2	-	TRBV19	17
TGTGCCAGCAGCCAAGATCTCGGACTAGCGGGGTACCAAGAGACCCAGTACTTC	CASSQDLGLAGYQETQYF	TRBJ2-5	TRBD2	-	TRBV14	18